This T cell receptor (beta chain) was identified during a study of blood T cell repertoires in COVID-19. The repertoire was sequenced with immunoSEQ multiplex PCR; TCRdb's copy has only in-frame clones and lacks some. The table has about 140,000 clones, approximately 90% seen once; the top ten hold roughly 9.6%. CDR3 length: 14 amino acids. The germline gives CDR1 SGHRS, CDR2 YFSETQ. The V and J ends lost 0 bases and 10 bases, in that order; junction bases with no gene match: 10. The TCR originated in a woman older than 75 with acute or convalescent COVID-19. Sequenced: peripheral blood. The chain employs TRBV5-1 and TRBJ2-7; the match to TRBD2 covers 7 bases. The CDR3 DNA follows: TGCGCCAGCAGCTTGGTAGCGGGTGAAACTTTTCAGTACTTC. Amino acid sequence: CASSLVAGETFQYF.